Given below is one T cell receptor beta chain in context. Its antigen is unidentified. The repertoire was sequenced with immunoSEQ multiplex PCR; TCRdb's copy has only in-frame clones and lacks some. The sample includes roughly 460,000 clones, 80% to 90% of them seen just once. This sample was included in a study of Ad26.COV2.S vaccination and SARS-CoV-2 variants. Trimming cost V 3 bases and J 0 bases, with 9 bases left between them. CDR1 is DFQATT and CDR2 is SNEGSKA in the germline V gene (reference sequence). There are 14 residues in the CDR3. Treatment specified: roughly 20 received Ad26.COV2.S at low or high dose, single or two shots; about 5 received placebo; per-sample allocation not given. All samples were drawn on day 63, counting from the first vaccine or placebo injection. The study's findings and limits: After vaccination, reports described spike-specific CD8+ and CD4+ T cell responses as showing substantial breadth.

The sequencing here drew on peripheral blood, taken in a trial of Ad26.COV2.S vaccine versus placebo. The clonotype comes from a person aged 18 to 65 who received the Ad26.COV2.S COVID-19 vaccine or a placebo. This sequence joins TRBV20-1 and TRBJ1-5, with D unclear. CDR3 sequence: CSASKPNSNQPQHF. CDR3 sequence (DNA): TGCAGTGCTAGTAAGCCAAATAGCAATCAGCCCCAGCATTTT.